The 11 T cell receptor beta chains below were found in one sample sequenced in a study of blood T cell repertoires in COVID-19. Using immunoSEQ multiplex PCR, the repertoire was profiled, and TCRdb retains in-frame clones only, with some absent. The sample carries around 130,000 clones, about 83% recorded once. Specimen: PBMCs or T cells enriched from blood (not recorded which). The receptors stem from a woman in her 30s who had recovered from COVID-19.

V gene TRBV20-1 combines with J gene TRBJ2-1; 13 bases map to TRBD2. Losses at the gene ends were 3 bases for V and 0 bases for J; bases not matched to a gene: 5. The CDR3 contains 17 residues. Germline CDR1 DFQATT, CDR2 SNEGSKA (reference sequence). The CDR3 here is CSASRGLAGASYNEQFF. The CDR3 nucleotides are TGCAGTGCTAGTCGCGGACTAGCGGGAGCCTCCTACAATGAGCAGTTCTTC.

In this sample, this clone turned up a few times. The chain links TRBV28 to TRBJ1-5; D may be TRBD1 (5 bases). V was cut by 3 bases and J by 7 bases, with 16 bases left in between. CDR3 length equals 15 residues. In germline, CDR1 is MDHEN, CDR2 SYDVKM. The CDR3 region is CASSFLEGVGQPQHF. As DNA, the CDR3 is TGTGCCAGCAGTTTTTTGGAAGGGGTCGGGCAGCCCCAGCATTTT.

This rearrangement joins TRBV10-3 to TRBJ2-7; 10 bases are a match to TRBD2. CDR3 size: 17 residues. Germline CDR1 reads ENHRY; CDR2 reads SYGVKD. V dropped 2 bases and J dropped 4; count of bases not matched to a gene: 11. CDR3 in DNA: TGTGCCATCAGTGAGAAGGCTCGCGAGCGGGAGGGTTACGAGCAGTACTTC. Translating it yields CAISEKAREREGYEQYF.

The CDR3 region is CASSSGTRTGPYGYTF. CDR3 coding DNA: TGTGCCAGCAGCTCCGGCACACGGACAGGGCCCTATGGCTACACCTTC. This chain connects TRBV5-4 to TRBJ1-2; 8 bases are a match to TRBD1. This CDR3 is built from 16 residues. The J segment lost 4 bases and the V segment lost 3 bases, leaving 11 bases of the junction unmatched. Germline V gives CDR1 SGHNT, CDR2 YYREEE (reference sequence).

This CDR3 is CASSSGQGASGYTF. In nucleotides, the CDR3 is TGTGCCAGCAGTTCGGGACAGGGGGCCAGTGGCTACACCTTC. This chain uses TRBV28 with TRBJ1-2, with 12 bases fitting TRBD1. Unmatched junction bases numbered 4, after V lost 4 bases and J lost 7 bases. The germline V gene has CDR1 MDHEN and CDR2 SYDVKM. This CDR3 contains 14 residues.

This chain uses TRBV6-5 with TRBJ1-3; possibly TRBD1 for D (6 bases). The germline V gene has CDR1 MNHEY and CDR2 SVGAGI. Trimming pared 1 base from V and 3 bases from J, leaving 10 bases between. The CDR3 has 15 amino acids. The DNA for the CDR3 is TGTGCCAGCAGTTACTTGGGGGCAAGTGGAAACACCATATATTTT. Amino acids: CASSYLGASGNTIYF.

This clone has only one observation. This chain joins TRBV6-5 and TRBJ1-5, with D hard to call. Trimming removed 4 bases at V and 7 bases at J, with 8 bases between. The germline V gene encodes CDR1 MNHEY and CDR2 SVGAGI. The CDR3 length is 12 residues. This CDR3 reads CASSFVSQPQHF. DNA of the CDR3: TGTGCCAGCAGTTTCGTGTCGCAGCCCCAGCATTTT.

The chain couples TRBV7-6 to TRBJ2-3; 10 bases fit TRBD2. CDR1 and CDR2 (germline): SGHVS, FNYEAQ. V was pared by 5 bases and J by 0 bases, with 5 bases of the junction left unmatched. The CDR3 totals 16 residues. CDR3: CASSRTSGASTDTQYF. Here the CDR3 DNA reads TGTGCCAGCAGCCGGACTAGCGGTGCGAGCACAGATACGCAGTATTTT.

This clone has only a few counts. This CDR3 is CATGLAVNNEQFF. The CDR3 bases are TGTGCCACGGGACTAGCGGTTAACAATGAGCAGTTCTTC. The genes are TRBV27 and TRBJ2-1; 11 bases line up with TRBD2. The CDR3 loop spans 13 amino acids. Germline CDR1 is MNHEY and CDR2 is SMNVEV (reference sequence). Trimming took 10 bases from V and 5 from J; bases not matched to a gene: 4.

This rearrangement joins TRBV6-5 to TRBJ1-1; D uncertain. This CDR3 contains 13 residues. The germline V gene has CDR1 MNHEY and CDR2 SVGAGI. The V gene lost 6 bases and the J gene lost 6 bases, with 14 bases spanning the gap. CDR3 protein: CASSQDEEAEAFF. The CDR3 DNA follows: TGTGCCAGCAGCCAGGACGAGGAGGCTGAAGCTTTCTTT.

This clone was recorded only once. CDR3 sequence: CASSSTGGIKDTQYF. CDR3 sequence (DNA): TGTGCCAGCAGCTCGACAGGGGGCATTAAAGATACGCAGTATTTT. The J gene is TRBJ2-3, the V gene TRBV5-8; 10 bases agree with TRBD1. The V segment lost 3 bases and the J segment 5 bases; nucleotides outside the gene matches: 6. CDR1 and CDR2 from the germline V gene are SGHTS and YDEGEE. The CDR3 consists of 15 residues.